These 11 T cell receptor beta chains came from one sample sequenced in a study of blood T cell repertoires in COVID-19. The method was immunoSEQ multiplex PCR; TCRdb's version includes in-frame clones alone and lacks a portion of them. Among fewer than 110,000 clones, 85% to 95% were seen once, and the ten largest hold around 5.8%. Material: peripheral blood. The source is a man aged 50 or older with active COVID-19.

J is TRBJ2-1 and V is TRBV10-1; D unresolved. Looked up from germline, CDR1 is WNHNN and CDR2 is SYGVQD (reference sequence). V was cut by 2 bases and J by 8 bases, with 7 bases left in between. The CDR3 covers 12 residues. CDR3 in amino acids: CASSEDSYEQFF. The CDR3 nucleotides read TGCGCCAGCAGTGAGGACTCCTATGAGCAGTTCTTC.

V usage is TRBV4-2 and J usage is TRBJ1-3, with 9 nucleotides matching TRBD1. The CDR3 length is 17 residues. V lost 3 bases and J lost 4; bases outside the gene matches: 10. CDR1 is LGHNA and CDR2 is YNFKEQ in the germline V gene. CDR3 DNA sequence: TGTGCCAGCAGCCAGCAGGACAGGGGAGCTCTCGGAAACACCATATATTTT. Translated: CASSQQDRGALGNTIYF.

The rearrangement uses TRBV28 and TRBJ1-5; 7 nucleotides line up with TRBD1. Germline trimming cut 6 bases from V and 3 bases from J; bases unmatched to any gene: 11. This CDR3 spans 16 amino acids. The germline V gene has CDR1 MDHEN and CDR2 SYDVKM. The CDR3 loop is CASSPIGQVINQPQHF. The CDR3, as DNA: TGTGCCAGCAGCCCGATTGGACAGGTTATCAATCAGCCCCAGCATTTT.

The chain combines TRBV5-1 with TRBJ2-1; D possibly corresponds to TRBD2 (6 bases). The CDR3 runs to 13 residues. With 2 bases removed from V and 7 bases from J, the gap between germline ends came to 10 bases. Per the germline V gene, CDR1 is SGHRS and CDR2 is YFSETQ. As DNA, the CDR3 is TGCGCCAGCAGCTTAACGGGAGAAAATGAGCAGTTCTTC. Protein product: CASSLTGENEQFF.

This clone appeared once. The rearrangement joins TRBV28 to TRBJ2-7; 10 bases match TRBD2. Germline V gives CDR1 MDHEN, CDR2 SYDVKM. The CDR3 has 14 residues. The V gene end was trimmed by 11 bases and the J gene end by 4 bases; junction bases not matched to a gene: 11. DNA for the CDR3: TGTGCCCGTCAAACGACTAGCGGGTTGTACGAGCAGTACTTC. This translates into CARQTTSGLYEQYF.

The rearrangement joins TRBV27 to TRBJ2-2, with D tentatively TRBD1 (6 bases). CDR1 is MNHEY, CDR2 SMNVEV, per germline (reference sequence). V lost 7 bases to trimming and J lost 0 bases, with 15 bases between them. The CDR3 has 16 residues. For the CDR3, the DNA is TGTGCCAGCAATCCGGTGGGGACAACGAACACCGGGGAGCTGTTTTTT. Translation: CASNPVGTTNTGELFF.

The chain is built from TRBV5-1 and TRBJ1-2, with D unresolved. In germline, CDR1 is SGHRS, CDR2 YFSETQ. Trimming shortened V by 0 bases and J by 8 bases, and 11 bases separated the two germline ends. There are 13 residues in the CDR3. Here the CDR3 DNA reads TGCGCCAGCAGCTTGGAACACCCGTCAGGCTACACCTTC. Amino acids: CASSLEHPSGYTF.

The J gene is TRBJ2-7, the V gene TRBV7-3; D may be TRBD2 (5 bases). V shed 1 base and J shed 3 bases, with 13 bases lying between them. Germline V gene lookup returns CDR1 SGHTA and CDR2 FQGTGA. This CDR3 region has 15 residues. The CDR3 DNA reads TGTGCCAGCAGCTTAATGGCGGGTCTCGGCTACGAGCAGTACTTC. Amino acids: CASSLMAGLGYEQYF. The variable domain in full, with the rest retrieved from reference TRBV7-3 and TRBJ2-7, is GAGVSQTPSNKVTEKGKYVELRCDPISGHTALYWYRQSLGQGPEFLIYFQGTGAADDSGLPNDRFFAVRPEGSVSTLKIQRTERGDSAVYLCASSLMAGLGYEQYFGPGTRLTVT.

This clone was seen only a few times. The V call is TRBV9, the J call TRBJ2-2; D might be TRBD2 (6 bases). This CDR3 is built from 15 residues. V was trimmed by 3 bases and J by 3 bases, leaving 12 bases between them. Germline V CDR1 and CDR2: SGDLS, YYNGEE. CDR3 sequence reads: CASSDLGGDTGELFF. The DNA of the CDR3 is TGTGCCAGCAGCGACCTCGGCGGGGACACCGGGGAGCTGTTTTTT.

DNA for the CDR3: TGTGCCTGGAGTGGACAAGTCTATGGCTACACCTTC. It is translated as CAWSGQVYGYTF. V and J are TRBV30 and TRBJ1-2; D remains unclear. The V and J ends lost 1 base and 4 bases respectively, with 7 bases between them. CDR1 is GTSNPN and CDR2 is SVGIG in the germline V gene (reference sequence). There are 12 residues in the CDR3.

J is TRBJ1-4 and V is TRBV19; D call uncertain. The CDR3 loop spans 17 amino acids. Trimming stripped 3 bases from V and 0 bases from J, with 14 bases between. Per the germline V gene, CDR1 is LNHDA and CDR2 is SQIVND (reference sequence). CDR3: CASSIQVIKATNEKLFF. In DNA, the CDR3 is TGTGCCAGTAGTATCCAGGTCATCAAAGCAACTAATGAAAAACTGTTTTTT.